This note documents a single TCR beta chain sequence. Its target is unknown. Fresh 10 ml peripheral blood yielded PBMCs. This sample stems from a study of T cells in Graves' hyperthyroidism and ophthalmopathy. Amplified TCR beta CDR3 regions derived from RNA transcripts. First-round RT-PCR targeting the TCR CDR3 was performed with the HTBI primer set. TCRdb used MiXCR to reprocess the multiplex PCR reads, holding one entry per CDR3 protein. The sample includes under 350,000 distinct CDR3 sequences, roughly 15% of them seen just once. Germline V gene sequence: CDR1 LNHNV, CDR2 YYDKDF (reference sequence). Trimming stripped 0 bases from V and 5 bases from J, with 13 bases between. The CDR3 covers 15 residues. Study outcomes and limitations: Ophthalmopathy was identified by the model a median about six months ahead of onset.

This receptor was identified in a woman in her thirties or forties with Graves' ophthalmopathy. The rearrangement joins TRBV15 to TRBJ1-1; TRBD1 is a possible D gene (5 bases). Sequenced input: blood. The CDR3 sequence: CATSRDPGLGTEAFF. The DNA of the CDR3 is TGTGCCACCAGCAGAGATCCAGGGCTCGGAACTGAAGCTTTCTTT. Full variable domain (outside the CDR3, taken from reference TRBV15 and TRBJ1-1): DAMVIQNPRYQVTQFGKPVTLSCSQTLNHNVMYWYQQKSSQAPKLLFHYYDKDFNNEADTPDNFQSRRPNTSFCFLDIRSPGLGDTAMYLCATSRDPGLGTEAFFGQGTRLTVV.